This T cell receptor beta chain was documented in a study of shared clonotypes between healthy human individuals. The CDR3 has 13 residues. Germline CDR1 LNHDA, CDR2 SQIVND (reference sequence). The V gene end was trimmed by 5 bases and the J gene end by 7 bases; junction bases not matched to a gene: 6. Sequencing was performed with immunoSEQ multiplex PCR; in TCRdb, only in-frame clones are kept and a portion is missing. The table includes about 1.9 million clones, 93% detected once. CD45RO-negative cells were positively selected for CCR7, leaving out terminally differentiated effector memory CD45RA+ cells.

Source material: naive CD8+ T cells from PBMCs. This TCR was recovered from a man younger than 35 in good health. Some clones in this sample may be carry-over from other donors' samples. The V gene is TRBV19, the J gene TRBJ2-7; 9 positions match TRBD2. The CDR3 DNA reads TGTGCCAGTAGTGGCGGGAGGGCCGGAGAGCAGTACTTC. Its protein product is CASSGGRAGEQYF. Drawing the rest from reference TRBV19 and TRBJ2-7, the complete variable domain is DGGITQSPKYLFRKEGQNVTLSCEQNLNHDAMYWYRQDPGQGLRLIYYSQIVNDFQKGDIAEGYSVSREKKESFPLTVTSAQKNPTAFYLCASSGGRAGEQYFGPGTRLTVT.